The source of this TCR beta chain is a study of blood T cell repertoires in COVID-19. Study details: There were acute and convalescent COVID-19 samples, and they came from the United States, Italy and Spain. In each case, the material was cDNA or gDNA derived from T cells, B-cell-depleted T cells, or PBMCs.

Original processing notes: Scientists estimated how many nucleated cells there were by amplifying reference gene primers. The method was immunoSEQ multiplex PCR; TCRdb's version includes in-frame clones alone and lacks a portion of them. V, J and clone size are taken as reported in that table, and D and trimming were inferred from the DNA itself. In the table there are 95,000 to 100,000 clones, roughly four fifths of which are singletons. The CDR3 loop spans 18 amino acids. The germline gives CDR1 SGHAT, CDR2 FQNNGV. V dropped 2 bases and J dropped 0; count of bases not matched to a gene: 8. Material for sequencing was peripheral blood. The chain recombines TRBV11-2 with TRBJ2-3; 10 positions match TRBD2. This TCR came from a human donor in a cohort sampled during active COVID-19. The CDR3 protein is CASSLRAGGPYSTDTQYF. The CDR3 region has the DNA TGTGCCAGCAGCTTAAGAGCGGGAGGGCCGTATAGCACAGATACGCAGTATTTT. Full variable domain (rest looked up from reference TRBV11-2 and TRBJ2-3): EAGVAQSPRYKIIEKRQSVAFWCNPISGHATLYWYQQILGQGPKLLIQFQNNGVVDDSQLPKDRFSAERLKGVDSTLKIQPAKLEDSAVYLCASSLRAGGPYSTDTQYFGPGTRLTVL.